The rows below give T cell receptor beta chains drawn from one sample of a study of cytomegalovirus exposure and HLA in healthy donors. TCRdb's table, derived via immunoSEQ multiplex PCR, lists solely in-frame clones and lacks some. The data contain hundreds of thousands of clones, 60% to 80% of them seen just once; the ten biggest clones take up around 1.8%. What was sequenced was PBMCs. These TCRs come from a man aged 18 to 35 in good health and CMV-seronegative. Both conserved end residues are part of each CDR3. The D gene is left open where the match is weak. Clone size is not always given. Where it is, it says once, few, many or a class for expanded clones.

clone size,D gene,J gene,V gene,CDR3 DNA,CDR3 protein
-,-,TRBJ1-1,TRBV10-3,TGTGCCATCAGTGTTTCCGACAGGCAAAACACTGAAGCTTTCTTT,CAISVSDRQNTEAFF
-,-,TRBJ1-6,TRBV27,TGTGCCAGCAGTCCCGGCGACTCTAGCTCCTATAATTCACCCCTCCACTTT,CASSPGDSSSYNSPLHF
-,-,TRBJ1-4,TRBV4-2,TGTGCCAGCAGATCCCTCGCTACGGAGGAAAAACTGTTTTTT,CASRSLATEEKLFF
-,-,TRBJ1-2,TRBV6-5,TGTGCCAGCAGTTTTCAGGGGATCAGTAGTGGCTACACCTTC,CASSFQGISSGYTF
-,TRBD2,TRBJ2-5,TRBV27,TGTGCCAGCAGTTTAGGGACTAGAAGCCAAGAGACCCAGTACTTC,CASSLGTRSQETQYF
-,-,TRBJ2-7,TRBV30,TGTGCCTGGAGTCCGGGTCGGATAGGGAGAAACGAGCAGTACTTC,CAWSPGRIGRNEQYF
-,TRBD1,TRBJ1-4,TRBV6-6,TGTGCCAGCAGTTACAGGGGGCAGCCTAATGAAAAACTGTTTTTT,CASSYRGQPNEKLFF
few,-,TRBJ2-3,TRBV9,TGTGCCAGCAGCCCCTTGACGACTAGCACAGATACGCAGTATTTT,CASSPLTTSTDTQYF
-,-,TRBJ1-2,TRBV2,TGTGCCAGCAGTGAATCGGCAGGTGGCTACACCTTC,CASSESAGGYTF
-,TRBD1,TRBJ2-3,TRBV10-1,TGCGCCAGCCCCGGGACAGAGATAGCAGATACGCAGTATTTT,CASPGTEIADTQYF
-,-,TRBJ1-1,TRBV6-5,TGTGCCAGCAGTCACACGGGAGGGAACACTGAAGCTTTCTTT,CASSHTGGNTEAFF
-,-,TRBJ1-5,TRBV7-9,TGTGCCAGCAGCTTAGGTAGGGGCGGAGAGTTTAGCAATCAGCCCCAGCATTTT,CASSLGRGGEFSNQPQHF
-,TRBD1,TRBJ2-7,TRBV7-2,TGTGCCAGCGGCGGTCCTGGGACAGGCTACAGCTACGAGCAGTACTTC,CASGGPGTGYSYEQYF
once,TRBD1,TRBJ2-5,TRBV5-6,TGTGCCAGCAGCTTACAGGGGGACCAGTACTTC,CASSLQGDQYF
-,TRBD1,TRBJ1-1,TRBV5-1,TGCGCCAGCAGGCCTACAGGGGGGAACACTGAAGCTTTCTTT,CASRPTGGNTEAFF
-,-,TRBJ1-1,TRBV29-1,TGCAGCGTTGCGCAGGGCACTGAAGCTTTCTTT,CSVAQGTEAFF
-,-,TRBJ2-3,TRBV6-5,TGTGCCAGCGGGGGGGCGAGCACAGATACGCAGTATTTT,CASGGASTDTQYF
-,TRBD1,TRBJ1-6,TRBV2,TGTGCCAGCAGTGGTACAGGGGGCGGGGATTCACCCCTCCACTTT,CASSGTGGGDSPLHF
-,-,TRBJ2-7,TRBV27,TGTGCCAGCAGCCCAACGACAGCCCTTCCCTACGAGCAGTACTTC,CASSPTTALPYEQYF
-,-,TRBJ2-5,TRBV7-2,TGTGCCAGCACTAGCGCGGGGAACCAAGAGACCCAGTACTTC,CASTSAGNQETQYF
-,-,TRBJ1-2,TRBV30,TGTGCCTGGAGTTTGGACAGAGGATGGGGCTACACCTTC,CAWSLDRGWGYTF
-,-,TRBJ1-1,TRBV4-3,TGCGCCAGCAGCCAACATGGACGCGGGGGGGGCACTGAAGCTTTCTTT,CASSQHGRGGGTEAFF
-,TRBD1,TRBJ1-1,TRBV10-3,TGTGCCATCAGTGAGCTTGGGACAGGGAACACTGAAGCTTTCTTT,CAISELGTGNTEAFF
-,-,TRBJ1-5,TRBV7-2,TGTGCCGCTGGCGGGGGACTCTTACAGCCCCAGCATTTT,CAAGGGLLQPQHF
-,-,TRBJ1-2,TRBV12-5,TGTGCTAGTGGTTTGGTATCGGTTAATAACTATGGCTACACCTTC,CASGLVSVNNYGYTF
-,-,TRBJ2-7,TRBV15,TGTGCCACCAGCAGCCCAGGAAAAGGGACACACTACGAGCAGTACTTC,CATSSPGKGTHYEQYF
-,-,TRBJ2-3,TRBV28,TGTGCCAGCAGTGCCCGAGCCCCCACAGATACGCAGTATTTT,CASSARAPTDTQYF
-,TRBD2,TRBJ2-7,TRBV10-2,TGCGCCAGCAGTGAGTGGCTAGCGGGAGACGAGCAGTACTTC,CASSEWLAGDEQYF
-,-,TRBJ1-3,TRBV5-6,TGTGCCAGCAGCTTGGACAGTTACTCTGGAAACACCATATATTTT,CASSLDSYSGNTIYF
-,TRBD1,TRBJ2-1,TRBV4-1,TGCGCCAGCAGCCAAGATAACGGACAGGGTTACAATGAGCAGTTCTTC,CASSQDNGQGYNEQFF